This T cell receptor beta chain stems from a study of PD-1 blockade in classical Hodgkin lymphoma. Whole-study findings and limits: Complete responders matched newly diagnosed patients in baseline diversity.

Sequencing was performed with immunoSEQ multiplex PCR; in TCRdb, only in-frame clones are kept and a portion is missing. This sample has about 13,000 clones; almost 90% occur once, and the top ten carry 0.4% to 0.5%. Details on this clone: No antigen is known for it.

The length of the CDR3 is 13 residues. Looked up from germline, CDR1 is GTSNPN and CDR2 is SVGIG (reference sequence). Autologous stem cell transplantation was followed by relapse in every patient, and brentuximab vedotin exposure varied. Thawed PBMCs underwent magnetic negative selection to yield purified CD4+ T cells. Sequenced material: CD4+ T cells from blood, taken at baseline. The V and J genes are TRBV30 and TRBJ2-7, with D unclear. The TCR was taken from a human donor with classical Hodgkin lymphoma. CDR3 sequence: CASGVQPPYEQYF. The CDR3 DNA reads TGTGCTTCTGGAGTACAGCCCCCCTACGAGCAGTACTTC.